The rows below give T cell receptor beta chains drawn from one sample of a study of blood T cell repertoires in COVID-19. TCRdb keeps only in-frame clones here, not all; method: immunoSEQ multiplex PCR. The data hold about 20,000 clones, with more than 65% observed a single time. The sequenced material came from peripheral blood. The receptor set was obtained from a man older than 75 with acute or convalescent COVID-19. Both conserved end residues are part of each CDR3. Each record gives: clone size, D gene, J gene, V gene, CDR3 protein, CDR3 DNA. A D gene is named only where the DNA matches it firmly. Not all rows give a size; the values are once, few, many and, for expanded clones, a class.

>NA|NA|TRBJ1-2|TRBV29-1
CSVEGGDYGYTF
TGCAGCGTTGAAGGGGGAGACTATGGCTACACCTTC
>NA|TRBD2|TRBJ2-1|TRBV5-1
CASSSRTSWDNEQFF
TGCGCCAGCAGCTCAAGGACTAGCTGGGACAATGAGCAGTTCTTC
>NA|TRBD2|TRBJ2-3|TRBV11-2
CASSLDSGASDTQYF
TGTGCCAGCAGCTTAGACAGCGGGGCCTCGGATACGCAGTATTTT
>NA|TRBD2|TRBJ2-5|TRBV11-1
CASSPRLAGAEETQYF
TGTGCCAGCAGCCCCCGACTAGCGGGAGCTGAAGAGACCCAGTACTTC
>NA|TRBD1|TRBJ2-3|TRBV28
CASSPTGGSDTQYF
TGTGCCAGCAGCCCAACAGGGGGCTCAGATACGCAGTATTTT
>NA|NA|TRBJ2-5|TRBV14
CASSQLAGKATETQYF
TGTGCCAGCAGCCAATTGGCGGGCAAAGCCACAGAGACCCAGTACTTC
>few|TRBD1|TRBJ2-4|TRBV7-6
CASSLAGQGSGIQYF
TGTGCCAGCAGCTTAGCAGGACAGGGGTCCGGCATTCAGTACTTC
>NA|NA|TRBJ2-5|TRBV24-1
CATSGAGQQETQYF
TGTGCCACCAGTGGGGCGGGACAGCAAGAGACCCAGTACTTC
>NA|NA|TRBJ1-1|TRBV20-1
CSALRGLPFF
TGCAGTGCCTTGCGGGGTTTGCCTTTCTTT
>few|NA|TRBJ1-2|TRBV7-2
CASSPQLTGSAGYTF
TGTGCCAGCAGCCCACAGCTAACAGGGTCTGCTGGCTACACCTTC
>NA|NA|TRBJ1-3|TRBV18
CASSPPRGGGNTIYF
TGTGCCAGCTCACCACCGAGGGGGGGCGGAAACACCATATATTTT
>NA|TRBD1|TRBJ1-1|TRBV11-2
CASSYDRARAEAFF
TGTGCCAGCAGCTACGACAGGGCGAGGGCTGAAGCTTTCTTT
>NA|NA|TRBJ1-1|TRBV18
CASSREDMNTEAFF
TGTGCCAGCTCCCGGGAGGACATGAACACTGAAGCTTTCTTT
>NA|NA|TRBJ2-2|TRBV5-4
CASSLGVAKGYLPNTGELFF
TGTGCCAGCAGCTTGGGTGTTGCCAAGGGGTATCTTCCGAACACCGGGGAGCTGTTTTTT
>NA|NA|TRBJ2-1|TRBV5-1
CASSLVRAYNEQFF
TGCGCCAGCAGCTTGGTTCGAGCCTACAATGAGCAGTTCTTC
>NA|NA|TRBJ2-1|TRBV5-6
CASSLRDSNNEQFF
TGTGCCAGCAGCTTACGGGATTCGAACAATGAGCAGTTCTTC
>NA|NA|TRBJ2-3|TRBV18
CASSPPLQPGADTQYF
TGTGCCAGCTCACCACCCCTCCAGCCGGGAGCAGATACGCAGTATTTT